The 30 T cell receptor beta chains reported below all come from one sample, sequenced in a study of Graves' ophthalmopathy and Graves' hyperthyroidism. CDR3 regions of TCR beta were amplified from RNA transcripts. An initial RT-PCR round employing HTBI primers preceded a second-round multiplex PCR. In TCRdb, the multiplex PCR reads were re-called with MiXCR into one record per CDR3 protein. The data hold over a million distinct CDR3 sequences, with less than 45% observed a single time. Sequences were obtained from peripheral blood or thyroid tissue (not recorded which). These receptors were collected from an adult man with Graves' hyperthyroidism.

Many counts were recorded for this clonotype. The chain is built from TRBV29-1 and TRBJ1-2, with D possibly being TRBD1 (6 bases). V dropped 3 bases and J dropped 2 bases, with 10 bases sitting between them. This CDR3 contains 13 residues. Germline V gene data show CDR1 as SQVTM and CDR2 as ANQGSEA. CDR3 coding DNA: TGCAGCGTTGACAGGAGGGGGAACTATGGCTACACCTTC. Encoded protein: CSVDRRGNYGYTF.

This chain joins TRBV12-3 or TRBV12-4 and TRBJ2-7; perhaps D is TRBD1 or TRBD2 (6 bases each). This CDR3 is 15 amino acids long. V shed 3 bases and J shed 5 bases, with 17 bases lying between them. The CDR3 region has the DNA TGTGCCAGCAGTTTTGAGGGGGGTAGGAGGGACGAGCAGTACTTC. Residues: CASSFEGGRRDEQYF.

This clonotype appeared many times. This chain links TRBV10-3 with TRBJ2-2, with 10 bases that match TRBD1. Germline assignment: CDR1 ENHRY and CDR2 SYGVKD. This CDR3 contains 15 residues. The V segment lost 7 bases and the J segment 5 bases; nucleotides outside the gene matches: 7. DNA for the CDR3: TGTGCCATCACCCAGGGACAGGGGCGGACCGGGGAGCTGTTTTTT. Its protein is CAITQGQGRTGELFF.

A word on this clonotype: The junction departs from the called germline gene at one end, perhaps through a read error. CDR3 in DNA: TGTGCCAGCAGTTACGGTCTCGGGGACCGCTACGAGCAGTACTTC. It codes for CASSYGLGDRYEQYF. The V gene is TRBV10-3, the J gene TRBJ2-7; D possibly uses TRBD1 or TRBD2 (5 bases each). This CDR3 spans 15 amino acids. In germline, CDR1 is ENHRY, CDR2 SYGVKD.

In this sample, this clonotype turned up many times. The chain carries TRBV7-9 and TRBJ2-5; either TRBD1 or TRBD2 may supply D (5 bases each). The CDR3 runs 16 residues. Trimming stripped 5 bases from V and 3 bases from J, with 19 bases between. Germline assignment: CDR1 SEHNR and CDR2 FQNEAQ (reference sequence). CDR3 sequence (DNA): TGTGCCAGCAGCGTTATCGGGGCCGCCTCGAAAGAGACCCAGTACTTC. Amino acid sequence: CASSVIGAASKETQYF.

In this sample, this clonotype turned up many times. The chain recombines TRBV7-9 with TRBJ1-5; a possible D gene is TRBD1 (5 bases). This CDR3 spans 13 amino acids. Per the germline V gene, CDR1 is SEHNR and CDR2 is FQNEAQ (reference sequence). The V and J ends lost 3 bases and 7 bases respectively, with 10 bases between them. CDR3 in DNA: TGTGCCAGCAGCTTCTCAGGGATCCAGCCCCAGCATTTT. Its translation: CASSFSGIQPQHF.

V is TRBV19 and J is TRBJ2-7; 10 nucleotides align to TRBD2. Trimming took 5 bases from V and 2 from J; bases not matched to a gene: 9. Germline V gene lookup returns CDR1 LNHDA and CDR2 SQIVND (reference sequence). The length of the CDR3 is 16 residues. DNA for the CDR3: TGTGCCAGTAGTGACCTGAGGACTAGCGGAACCTACGAGCAGTACTTC. This sequence encodes CASSDLRTSGTYEQYF.

This sequence joins TRBV7-9 and TRBJ2-7, with TRBD1 matching over 11 bases. The V segment lost 4 bases and the J segment 5 bases; nucleotides outside the gene matches: 25. CDR1 and CDR2 (germline): SEHNR, FQNEAQ (reference sequence). The CDR3 totals 21 residues. CDR3 region: CASSSPGTGQGATSRKDEQYF. CDR3 nucleotide sequence: TGTGCCAGCAGCTCTCCCGGGACCGGACAGGGGGCAACTAGCAGGAAAGACGAGCAGTACTTC.

This clonotype appeared many times. The CDR3 DNA reads as TGTGCCAGCAGCGTAGGGGACTCCGGACAAGAGACCCAGTACTTC. It translates to CASSVGDSGQETQYF. The V call is TRBV9, the J call TRBJ2-5; the D gene is possibly TRBD2 (6 bases). V was trimmed by 0 bases and J by 2 bases, leaving 11 bases between them. This CDR3 contains 15 residues. Looked up from germline, CDR1 is SGDLS and CDR2 is YYNGEE.

On this clonotype: One junction end disagrees with the germline gene, perhaps due to a read error. J is TRBJ1-1 and V is TRBV5-1, with 8 nucleotides matching TRBD1. The CDR3 loop spans 11 amino acids. Germline V gene lookup returns CDR1 SGHRS and CDR2 YFSETQ. CDR3 nucleotide sequence: TGCACCAGGGGGCCGAACACTGAAGCTTTCTTT. Translation: CTRGPNTEAFF.

Concerning this clonotype itself: One end of the junction is discordant with germline, which a read error may explain. The chain uses TRBV9 and TRBJ1-1; D call uncertain. From germline, CDR1 is SGDLS and CDR2 YYNGEE. The CDR3 is made up of 14 amino acids. The CDR3 DNA sequence: TGTGCCAGCAGCGTTACAGCGTCGAACACTGAAGCCTTCTTT. It encodes CASSVTASNTEAFF.

This clonotype was found many times. V is TRBV5-1 and J is TRBJ1-6; 7 bases are shared with TRBD1. Germline CDR1 reads SGHRS; CDR2 reads YFSETQ. V was clipped by 0 bases and J by 8 bases; unmatched bases: 14. The CDR3 is made up of 18 amino acids. CDR3 in amino acids: CASSLGRADRRVYSPLHF. The CDR3 DNA is TGCGCCAGCAGCTTGGGTCGTGCGGACAGGAGGGTTTATTCACCCCTCCACTTT.

This clonotype came up many times. The V gene is TRBV24-1, the J gene TRBJ2-5; no clear D gene. Trimming removed 2 bases from V and 2 bases from J, with 5 bases in between. Germline V CDR1 and CDR2: KGHDR, SFDVKD. The CDR3 extends over 13 amino acids. The CDR3 sequence: CATSDYSQETQYF. The DNA of the CDR3 is TGTGCCACCAGTGATTACAGTCAAGAGACCCAGTACTTC.

This clonotype was detected ten times or more. The chain combines TRBV5-1 with TRBJ2-5, with 8 bases that match TRBD2. The CDR3 spans 14 residues. From germline, CDR1 is SGHRS and CDR2 YFSETQ. J lost 1 base, V lost 4 bases, and 3 bases had no gene match. CDR3 residues: CASSISGAQETQYF. The CDR3 bases are TGCGCCAGCAGCATTAGCGGGGCCCAAGAGACCCAGTACTTC.

Comments on this clonotype: This may come from a read error, since a much larger clone is one base off. This chain uses TRBV25-1 with TRBJ1-6, with TRBD1 matching over 7 bases. The germline CDR1 and CDR2 sequences are MGHDK and SYGVNS. The length of the CDR3 is 15 residues. V lost 3 bases and J lost 5; bases outside the gene matches: 4. The CDR3 loop reads CASSDRDSHNSPLHF. Here the CDR3 DNA reads TGTGCCAGCAGTGACCGGGACAGCCATAATTCACCCCTCCACTTT.

This clonotype appeared a few times. The CDR3 DNA sequence: TGTGCCAGCAGCTTGGACAGACTTGAAGCTTTCTTT. Protein sequence: CASSLDRLEAFF. V gene TRBV5-6 combines with J gene TRBJ1-1; D unclear. The CDR3 totals 12 residues. Germline V CDR1 and CDR2: SGHDT, YYEEEE. The V end was cut by 0 bases, the J end by 7 bases, with 7 bases between.

This clonotype was recorded at least ten times. The V call is TRBV7-6, the J call TRBJ2-7, with 8 bases aligning to TRBD1. With 1 base clipped from V and 4 bases from J, the junction kept 9 bases outside the gene matches. The length of the CDR3 is 16 residues. The V gene's germline CDR1 is SGHVS and CDR2 FNYEAQ. The CDR3 bases are TGTGCCAGCAGCTTAGGGCAGTCTCGGACAGGGTACGAGCAGTACTTC. As protein: CASSLGQSRTGYEQYF.

This clonotype was seen many times. The gene calls are TRBV29-1 and TRBJ2-7; D gene unclear. The CDR3 has 11 amino acids. Germline-derived CDR1 and CDR2 are SQVTM and ANQGSEA. V shed 7 bases and J shed 2 bases, with 9 bases lying between them. DNA for the CDR3: TGCAGCGCCCGGGCCCCCTACGAGCAGTACTTC. This sequence encodes CSARAPYEQYF.

This clonotype came up many times. The chain couples TRBV7-9 to TRBJ2-7, with 8 bases identical to TRBD1. V was clipped by 5 bases and J by 6 bases; unmatched bases: 6. The CDR3 is 13 amino acids. Germline-derived CDR1 and CDR2 are SEHNR and FQNEAQ (reference sequence). CDR3 nucleotides: TGTGCCAGCAGCCTGGACAGGGTGTTCGAGCAGTACTTC. This gives the protein CASSLDRVFEQYF.

This clonotype was seen just once. The V and J genes are TRBV20-1 and TRBJ1-1; 7 nucleotides agree with TRBD1. The CDR3 extends over 19 amino acids. The V gene's germline CDR1 is DFQATT and CDR2 SNEGSKA (reference sequence). V trimming: 5 bases; J trimming: 0 bases; junction bases outside the gene matches: 21. The CDR3 DNA is TGCAGTGCTTATGCTCGACAGGGCGGCCTAAGCCAGATGAACACTGAAGCTTTCTTT. This translates into CSAYARQGGLSQMNTEAFF.

The chain uses TRBV2 and TRBJ2-5, with 7 bases matching TRBD1. This CDR3 is 14 amino acids long. Trimming took 4 bases from V and 5 from J; bases not matched to a gene: 7. Germline assignment: CDR1 SNHLY and CDR2 FYNNEI. In DNA, the CDR3 is TGTGCCAGCAGTGGTTCAGGGGGTTTGGAGACCCAGTACTTC. Amino acids: CASSGSGGLETQYF.

The rearrangement joins TRBV4-2 to TRBJ1-2; 8 positions match TRBD1. The ends lost 3 bases at V and 8 bases at J; junction bases unmatched: 14. Germline V CDR1 and CDR2: LGHNA, YNFKEQ. CDR3 length: 16 amino acids. This chain's CDR3 is CASSQDTQTGGQGYTF. Here the CDR3 DNA reads TGTGCCAGCAGCCAGGATACCCAAACAGGGGGACAGGGCTACACCTTC.

The chain carries TRBV7-6 and TRBJ2-7; the D is unclear. The CDR3 length is 13 residues. V was clipped by 7 bases and J by 7 bases, with 17 bases between them. In germline, CDR1 is SGHVS, CDR2 FNYEAQ. The CDR3 reads CASTKKRLREQYF. DNA of the CDR3: TGTGCCAGCACTAAAAAACGGCTTCGGGAGCAGTACTTC.

This clonotype was counted ten times or more. V usage is TRBV5-1 and J usage is TRBJ2-2; 8 bases align to TRBD2. Germline V gene data show CDR1 as SGHRS and CDR2 as YFSETQ. This CDR3 region has 15 residues. Unmatched junction bases numbered 10, after V lost 5 bases and J lost 7 bases. CDR3 in DNA: TGCGCCAGCAGTTCCCCGGGACTAGAGGTCGGGGAGCTGTTTTTT. Amino acid sequence: CASSSPGLEVGELFF.

The chain links TRBV29-1 to TRBJ1-5; D unclear. The CDR3 totals 13 residues. Trimming cost V 4 bases and J 4 bases, with 11 bases left between them. Per the germline V gene, CDR1 is SQVTM and CDR2 is ANQGSEA. CDR3 DNA sequence: TGCAGCGTTGCGATGGCGGAAAATCAGCCCCAGCATTTT. This translates into CSVAMAENQPQHF.

CDR3 residues: CASSQGSATQYF. CDR3 coding DNA: TGTGCCAGCAGCCAAGGGTCGGCTACGCAGTATTTT. The chain joins TRBV4-2 to TRBJ2-3; no reliable D call. CDR1 is LGHNA, CDR2 YNFKEQ, per germline. The CDR3 has 12 amino acids. The V end was cut by 1 base, the J end by 8 bases, with 7 bases between.

This clonotype was detected a few times. This may arise from a read error, as a much more abundant clone is one base away. Here the CDR3 omits its conserved ending phenylalanine or tryptophan, so a read error is the likely source. This chain links TRBV10-2 with TRBJ1-1, with D tentatively TRBD1 (5 bases). The CDR3 length is 14 residues. Trimming pared 5 bases from V and 6 bases from J, leaving 16 bases between. Germline assignment: CDR1 WSHSY and CDR2 SAAADI. CDR3 coding DNA: TGCGCCAGCAGTCCCGGGACGGGTAGGGCTGAAGCTTTCCTT. It is translated as CASSPGTGRAEAFL.

V is TRBV29-1 and J is TRBJ1-3, with D uncertain. The ends were cut back, 6 bases at V and 2 bases at J, with 14 bases in the middle. The CDR3 contains 14 residues. Germline values: CDR1 SQVTM, CDR2 ANQGSEA. This CDR3 is CSVTTLVAGNTIYF. CDR3 bases: TGCAGCGTAACGACATTGGTAGCTGGAAACACCATATATTTT.

This clonotype was seen repeatedly, ten times or more. The chain couples TRBV5-8 to TRBJ1-1, with no clear D. Germline loops: CDR1 SGHTS, CDR2 YDEGEE. V was clipped by 4 bases and J by 11 bases, with 18 bases between them. This CDR3 has 13 amino acids. In nucleotides, the CDR3 is TGTGCCAGCAGCCAATGCCCGGTTTGCTGGGCTTTCTTT. It specifies CASSQCPVCWAFF.

J is TRBJ1-2 and V is TRBV7-9; D unclear. The CDR3 sequence is 13 residues long. Germline V gene data show CDR1 as SEHNR and CDR2 as FQNEAQ (reference sequence). Trimming removed 4 bases from V and 3 bases from J, with 9 bases in between. The CDR3 bases are TGTGCCAGCAGCTCAGCTGCCCACTATGGCTACACCTTC. It yields the protein CASSSAAHYGYTF. Based on the CDR3 plus reference TRBV7-9 and TRBJ1-2, the full variable domain is DTGVSQNPRHKITKRGQNVTFRCDPISEHNRLYWYRQTLGQGPEFLTYFQNEAQLEKSRLLSDRFSAERPKGSFSTLEIQRTEQGDSAMYLCASSSAAHYGYTFGSGTRLTVV.